Below, one T cell receptor beta chain is given with its context. Its antigen remains unknown. The PCR had 60 Vbeta and 13 Jbeta primers. In the authors' methods: Later, an analysis found 80 million or so unique TCR beta chains, and around 10 million of these were shared. Sequencing was performed with immunoSEQ multiplex PCR; in TCRdb, only in-frame clones are kept and a portion is missing. V, J and clone size reflect that table, while D and trimming were determined from the DNA. This table has 140,000 to 150,000 clones, about 76% appearing once. These data come from a study of cytomegalovirus exposure and HLA in healthy donors. CDR3 length equals 14 residues. Trimming pared 0 bases from V and 7 bases from J, leaving 10 bases between. The germline V gene has CDR1 SGHNT and CDR2 YYREEE (reference sequence). Study outcomes and limitations: Some V segments could not be told apart, so they were left out, TRBV6-2 and TRBV6-3 among them. For most TCR beta V segments, an earlier analysis put the productive rate at about 87% or about 30% of the time. The study listed about 150 cytomegalovirus-associated TCR beta chains.

Material: PBMCs. This chain links TRBV5-4 with TRBJ2-2, with D possibly being TRBD1 (6 bases). This sequence was found in a male donor in good health and CMV-seronegative. CDR3 bases: TGTGCCAGCAGCTTGGTGGGGGCTGACGGGGAGCTGTTTTTT. Translating it yields CASSLVGADGELFF. Drawing the rest from reference TRBV5-4 and TRBJ2-2, the complete variable domain is ETGVTQSPTHLIKTRGQQVTLRCSSQSGHNTVSWYQQALGQGPQFIFQYYREEENGRGNFPPRFSGLQFPNYSSELNVNALELDDSALYLCASSLVGADGELFFGEGSRLTVL.